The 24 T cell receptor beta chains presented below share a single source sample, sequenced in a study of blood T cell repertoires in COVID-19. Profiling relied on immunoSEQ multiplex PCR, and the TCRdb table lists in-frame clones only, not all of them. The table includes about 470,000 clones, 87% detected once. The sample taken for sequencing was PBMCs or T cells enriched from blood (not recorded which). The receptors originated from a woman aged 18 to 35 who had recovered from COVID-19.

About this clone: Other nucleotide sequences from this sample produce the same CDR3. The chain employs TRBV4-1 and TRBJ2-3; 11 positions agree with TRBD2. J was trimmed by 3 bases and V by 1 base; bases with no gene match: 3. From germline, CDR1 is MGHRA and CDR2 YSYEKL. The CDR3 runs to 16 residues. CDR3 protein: CASSQVSGGATDTQYF. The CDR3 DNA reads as TGCGCCAGCAGCCAAGTTAGCGGGGGGGCGACAGATACGCAGTATTTT.

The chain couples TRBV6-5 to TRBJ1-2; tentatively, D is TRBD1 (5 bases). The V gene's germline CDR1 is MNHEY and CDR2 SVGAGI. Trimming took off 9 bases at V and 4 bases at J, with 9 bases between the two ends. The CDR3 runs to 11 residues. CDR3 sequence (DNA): TGTGCCAGTTCAGGGTCCTATGGCTACACCTTC. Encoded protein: CASSGSYGYTF.

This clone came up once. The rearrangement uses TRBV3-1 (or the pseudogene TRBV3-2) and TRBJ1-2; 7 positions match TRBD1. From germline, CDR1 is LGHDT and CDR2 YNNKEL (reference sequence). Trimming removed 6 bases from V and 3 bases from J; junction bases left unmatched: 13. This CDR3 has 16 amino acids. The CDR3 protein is CASRPTDRDAHYGYTF. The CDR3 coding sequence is TGTGCCAGCAGACCCACCGACAGGGACGCTCACTATGGCTACACCTTC.

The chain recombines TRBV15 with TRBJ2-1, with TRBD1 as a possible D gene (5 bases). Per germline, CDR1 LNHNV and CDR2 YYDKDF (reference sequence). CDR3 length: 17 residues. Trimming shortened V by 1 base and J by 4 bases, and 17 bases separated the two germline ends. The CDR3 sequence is CATSRGVGAPLYNEQFF. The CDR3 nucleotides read TGTGCCACCAGCAGAGGGGTTGGGGCACCCTTGTACAATGAGCAGTTCTTC. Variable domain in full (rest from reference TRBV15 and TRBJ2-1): DAMVIQNPRYQVTQFGKPVTLSCSQTLNHNVMYWYQQKSSQAPKLLFHYYDKDFNNEADTPDNFQSRRPNTSFCFLDIRSPGLGDTAMYLCATSRGVGAPLYNEQFFGPGTRLTVL.

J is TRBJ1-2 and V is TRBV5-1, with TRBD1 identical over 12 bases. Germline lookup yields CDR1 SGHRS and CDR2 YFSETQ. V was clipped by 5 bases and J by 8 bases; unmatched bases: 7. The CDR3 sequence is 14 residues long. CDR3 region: CASSTGQGALGYTF. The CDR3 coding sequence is TGCGCCAGCAGTACGGGACAGGGGGCTCTAGGCTACACCTTC. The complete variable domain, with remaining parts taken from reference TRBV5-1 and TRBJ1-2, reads KAGVTQTPRYLIKTRGQQVTLSCSPISGHRSVSWYQQTPGQGLQFLFEYFSETQRNKGNFPGRFSGRQFSNSRSEMNVSTLELGDSALYLCASSTGQGALGYTFGSGTRLTVV.

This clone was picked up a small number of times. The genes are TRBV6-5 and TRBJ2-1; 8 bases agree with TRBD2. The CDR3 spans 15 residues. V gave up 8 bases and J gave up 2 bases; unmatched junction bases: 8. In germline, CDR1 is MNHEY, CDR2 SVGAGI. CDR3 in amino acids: CASGDSGTTYNEQFF. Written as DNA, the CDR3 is TGTGCCAGCGGAGATAGCGGGACCACCTACAATGAGCAGTTCTTC.

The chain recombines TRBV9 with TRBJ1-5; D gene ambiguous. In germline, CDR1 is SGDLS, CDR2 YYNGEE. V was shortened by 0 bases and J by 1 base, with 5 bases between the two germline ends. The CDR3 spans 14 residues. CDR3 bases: TGTGCCAGCAGCGTAGACACCAGCAATCAGCCCCAGCATTTT. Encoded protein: CASSVDTSNQPQHF.

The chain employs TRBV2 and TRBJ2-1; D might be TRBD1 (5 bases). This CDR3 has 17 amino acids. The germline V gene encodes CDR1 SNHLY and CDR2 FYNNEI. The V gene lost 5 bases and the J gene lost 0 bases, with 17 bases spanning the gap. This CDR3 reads CASSKTTESTSYNEQFF. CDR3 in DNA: TGTGCCAGCAGTAAAACGACAGAATCTACCTCCTACAATGAGCAGTTCTTC.

CDR3 DNA sequence: TGTGCCACCAGCAGATATGACAGGGGGCAGGGTCAGCCCCAGCATTTT. It yields the protein CATSRYDRGQGQPQHF. The rearrangement joins TRBV15 to TRBJ1-5; TRBD1 agrees at 10 bases. This CDR3 spans 16 amino acids. The V and J ends lost 2 bases and 6 bases, in that order; junction bases with no gene match: 7. CDR1 is LNHNV and CDR2 is YYDKDF in the germline V gene (reference sequence). Based on the CDR3 plus reference TRBV15 and TRBJ1-5, the full variable domain is DAMVIQNPRYQVTQFGKPVTLSCSQTLNHNVMYWYQQKSSQAPKLLFHYYDKDFNNEADTPDNFQSRRPNTSFCFLDIRSPGLGDTAMYLCATSRYDRGQGQPQHFGDGTRLSIL.

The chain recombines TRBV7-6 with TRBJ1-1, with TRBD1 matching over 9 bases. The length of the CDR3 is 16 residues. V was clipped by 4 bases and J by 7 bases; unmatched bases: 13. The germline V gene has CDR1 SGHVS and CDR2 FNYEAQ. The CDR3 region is CASSSLKGQGKGEAFF. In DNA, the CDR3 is TGTGCCAGCAGCTCACTCAAGGGACAGGGAAAGGGTGAAGCTTTCTTT.

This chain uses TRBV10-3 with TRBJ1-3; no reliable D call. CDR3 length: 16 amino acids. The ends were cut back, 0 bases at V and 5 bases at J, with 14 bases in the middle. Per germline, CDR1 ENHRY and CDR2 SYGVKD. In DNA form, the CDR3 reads TGTGCCATCAGTGAGTCGGGAGGTGGGCAGAGAAACACCATATATTTT. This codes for CAISESGGGQRNTIYF.

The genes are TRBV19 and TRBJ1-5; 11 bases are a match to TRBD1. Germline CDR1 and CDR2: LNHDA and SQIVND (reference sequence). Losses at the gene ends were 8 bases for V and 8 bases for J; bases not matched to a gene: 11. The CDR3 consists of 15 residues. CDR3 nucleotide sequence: TGTGCCAGTTCAAGGACAGGGGGCGATTGGGAGCCCCAGCATTTT. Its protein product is CASSRTGGDWEPQHF.

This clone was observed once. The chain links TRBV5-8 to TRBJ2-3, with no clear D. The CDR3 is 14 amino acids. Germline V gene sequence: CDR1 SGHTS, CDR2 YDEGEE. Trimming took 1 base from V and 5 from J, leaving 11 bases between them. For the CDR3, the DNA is TGTGCCAGCAGCTTGTTTCAAGCAAGAGATACGCAGTATTTT. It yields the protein CASSLFQARDTQYF.

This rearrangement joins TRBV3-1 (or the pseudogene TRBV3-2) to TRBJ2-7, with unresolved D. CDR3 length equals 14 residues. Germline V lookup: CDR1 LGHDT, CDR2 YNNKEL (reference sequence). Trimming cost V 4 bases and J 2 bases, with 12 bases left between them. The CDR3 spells CASSPRYLTYEQYF. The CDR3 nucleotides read TGTGCCAGCAGCCCTCGTTATTTAACCTACGAGCAGTACTTC.

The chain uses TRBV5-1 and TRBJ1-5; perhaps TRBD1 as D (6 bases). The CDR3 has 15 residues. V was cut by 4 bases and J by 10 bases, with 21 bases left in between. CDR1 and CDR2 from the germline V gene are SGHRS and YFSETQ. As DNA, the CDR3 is TGCGCCAGCAGCCCAGGGGCGCAGGTGGAAGAACCCCAGCATTTT. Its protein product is CASSPGAQVEEPQHF. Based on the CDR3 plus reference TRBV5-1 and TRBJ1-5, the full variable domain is KAGVTQTPRYLIKTRGQQVTLSCSPISGHRSVSWYQQTPGQGLQFLFEYFSETQRNKGNFPGRFSGRQFSNSRSEMNVSTLELGDSALYLCASSPGAQVEEPQHFGDGTRLSIL.

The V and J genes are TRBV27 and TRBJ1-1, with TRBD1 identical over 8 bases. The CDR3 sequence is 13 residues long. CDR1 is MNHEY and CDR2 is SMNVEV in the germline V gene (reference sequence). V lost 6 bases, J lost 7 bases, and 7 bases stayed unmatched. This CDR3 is CASSSGQGIEAFF. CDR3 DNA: TGTGCCAGCAGCTCCGGACAGGGCATTGAAGCTTTCTTT.

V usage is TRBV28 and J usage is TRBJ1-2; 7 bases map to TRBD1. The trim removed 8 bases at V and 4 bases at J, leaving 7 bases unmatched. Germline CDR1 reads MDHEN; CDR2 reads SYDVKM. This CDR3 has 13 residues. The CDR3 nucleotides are TGTGCCAGCGAGGCAGGGGGATTCTATGGCTACACCTTC. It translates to CASEAGGFYGYTF.

Here the CDR3 reads CASSLELAETQYF. DNA of the CDR3: TGTGCCAGCAGCTTAGAACTAGCAGAGACCCAGTACTTC. The chain combines TRBV7-2 with TRBJ2-5, with D possibly TRBD2 on 6 matching bases. V gave up 1 base and J gave up 4 bases, with 7 bases separating them. Germline V gene data show CDR1 as SGHTA and CDR2 as FQGNSA. The CDR3 spans 13 residues.

CDR3 sequence (DNA): TGCGCCAGCAGCCACTCTAGCGGGGGTATAACAGATACGCAGTATTTT. It specifies CASSHSSGGITDTQYF. The rearrangement links TRBV5-1 to TRBJ2-3, with TRBD2 matching 10 bases. The CDR3 is 16 amino acids. With V trimmed by 4 bases and J by 3 bases, 8 bases remained unmatched. Germline V gene sequence: CDR1 SGHRS, CDR2 YFSETQ.

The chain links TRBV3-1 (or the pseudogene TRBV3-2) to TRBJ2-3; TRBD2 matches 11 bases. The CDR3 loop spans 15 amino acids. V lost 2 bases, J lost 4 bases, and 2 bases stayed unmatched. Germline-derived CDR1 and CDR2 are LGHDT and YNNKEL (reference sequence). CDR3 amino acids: CASSQLAGGPDTQYF. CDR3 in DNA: TGTGCCAGCAGCCAATTAGCGGGGGGGCCAGATACGCAGTATTTT.

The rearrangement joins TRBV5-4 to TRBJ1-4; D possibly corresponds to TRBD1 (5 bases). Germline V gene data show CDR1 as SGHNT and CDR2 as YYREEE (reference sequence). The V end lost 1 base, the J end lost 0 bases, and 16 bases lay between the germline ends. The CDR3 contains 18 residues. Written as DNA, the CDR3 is TGTGCCAGCAGCTTGATGGGGCAGGGAGGCGCAACTAATGAAAAACTGTTTTTT. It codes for CASSLMGQGGATNEKLFF.

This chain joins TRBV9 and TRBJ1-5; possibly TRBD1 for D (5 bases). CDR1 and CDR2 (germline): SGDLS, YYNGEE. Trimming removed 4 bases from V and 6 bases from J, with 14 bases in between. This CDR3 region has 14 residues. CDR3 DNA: TGTGCCAGCAGCCCGGCGGTGGGGGGTCAGCCCCAGCATTTT. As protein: CASSPAVGGQPQHF.

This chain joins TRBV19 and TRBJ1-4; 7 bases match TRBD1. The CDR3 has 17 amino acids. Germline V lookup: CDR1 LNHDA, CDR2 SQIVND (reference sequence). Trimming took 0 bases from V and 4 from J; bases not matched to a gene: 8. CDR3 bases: TGTGCCAGTAGTATAGATCTCGGGACAGATCATAATGAAAAACTGTTTTTT. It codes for CASSIDLGTDHNEKLFF.

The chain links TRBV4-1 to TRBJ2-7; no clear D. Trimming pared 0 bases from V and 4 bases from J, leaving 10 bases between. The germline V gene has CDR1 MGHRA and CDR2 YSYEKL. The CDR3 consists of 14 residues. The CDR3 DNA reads TGCGCCAGCAGCCAAGAGACGGGTTGGTACGAGCAGTACTTC. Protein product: CASSQETGWYEQYF.